These 14 T cell receptor beta chains came from one sample sequenced in a study of T cells after yellow fever vaccination. One entry per CDR3 protein, called by TCRdb with MiXCR from the 5' RACE reads. Of roughly 56,000 distinct CDR3 sequences listed, approximately 5.7% are singletons. The material sequenced was PBMCs, either bulk or a sorted T-cell subset (CD4+, CD8+, memory, or dextramer-sorted; not recorded which), taken on the day of the yellow fever booster vaccination. Receptors originate from a man in his late teens or twenties who received the YFV17D yellow fever vaccine.

V gene TRBV4-1 combines with J gene TRBJ2-1; D is unclear. This CDR3 region has 16 residues. The ends were cut back, 0 bases at V and 4 bases at J, with 13 bases in the middle. Per germline, CDR1 MGHRA and CDR2 YSYEKL. CDR3 sequence (DNA): TGCGCCAGCAGCCAAGATCCCGGCCGTTATTACAATGAGCAGTTCTTC. Residues: CASSQDPGRYYNEQFF.

The sample holds a few counts of this clonotype. The rearrangement uses TRBV6-2 or TRBV6-3 and TRBJ2-1; 7 nucleotides match TRBD2. Unmatched junction bases numbered 11, after V lost 5 bases and J lost 4 bases. Germline lookup yields CDR1 MNHEY and CDR2 SVGEGT. This CDR3 region has 16 residues. The CDR3 sequence is CASSTHGGGLYNEQFF. The DNA of the CDR3 is TGTGCCAGCAGTACCCACGGCGGGGGTTTGTACAATGAGCAGTTCTTC.

This clonotype was counted at least ten times. The rearrangement uses TRBV7-2 and TRBJ2-6, with 7 bases identical to TRBD1. This CDR3 has 15 residues. V lost 5 bases and J lost 1; bases outside the gene matches: 2. The germline V gene has CDR1 SGHTA and CDR2 FQGNSA. For the CDR3, the DNA is TGTGCCAGCAGCATGACAGGGTCTGGGGCCAACGTCCTGACTTTC. It is translated as CASSMTGSGANVLTF.

The chain links TRBV6-2 or TRBV6-3 to TRBJ2-1, with TRBD1 matching 9 bases. The length of the CDR3 is 13 residues. In germline, CDR1 is MNHEY, CDR2 SVGEGT. Trimming removed 0 bases from V and 15 bases from J; junction bases left unmatched: 6. In DNA, the CDR3 is TGTGCCAGCAGTTACTCAGACAGGGGGATTCTGTTCTTC. Residues: CASSYSDRGILFF.

This clonotype was seen repeatedly, ten times or more. J is TRBJ2-3 and V is TRBV5-1, with 10 bases fitting TRBD2. CDR3 size: 15 residues. J gave up 6 bases and V 0 bases, and 4 bases lay outside the gene matches. Germline CDR1 reads SGHRS; CDR2 reads YFSETQ. CDR3 loop: CASSLGASGGDTQYF. CDR3 sequence (DNA): TGCGCCAGCAGCTTGGGAGCTAGCGGGGGTGATACGCAGTATTTT.

In its sample, this clonotype was seen many times. The rearrangement joins TRBV7-9 to TRBJ2-7; D uncertain. V dropped 5 bases and J dropped 2 bases, with 10 bases sitting between them. From germline, CDR1 is SEHNR and CDR2 FQNEAQ (reference sequence). This CDR3 spans 13 amino acids. The CDR3 protein is CASSPILTYEQYV. For the CDR3, the DNA is TGTGCCAGCAGCCCCATACTTACCTACGAGCAGTACGTC.

This clonotype was found many times. This chain joins TRBV27 and TRBJ2-7; TRBD2 agrees at 7 bases. V lost 6 bases to trimming and J lost 0 bases; unmatched junction nucleotides: 8. Per germline, CDR1 MNHEY and CDR2 SMNVEV (reference sequence). This CDR3 is built from 15 residues. In nucleotides, the CDR3 is TGTGCCAGCAGCACAACGGGGGGATCCTCCTACGAGCAGTACTTC. It codes for CASSTTGGSSYEQYF.

This clonotype was counted between two and nine times. CDR3 loop: CASSRQTSIADTQYF. For the CDR3, the DNA is TGTGCCAGCAGCCGCCAGACTAGCATTGCAGATACGCAGTATTTT. The gene calls are TRBV7-2 and TRBJ2-3; TRBD2 matches 7 bases. Per the germline V gene, CDR1 is SGHTA and CDR2 is FQGNSA. The CDR3 sequence is 15 residues long. Trimming at V came to 5 bases and at J to 4 bases, leaving 9 bases not matched to a gene.

J is TRBJ2-7 and V is TRBV4-1; D is tentatively TRBD1 or TRBD2 (5 bases each). Germline CDR1 reads MGHRA; CDR2 reads YSYEKL. Trimming stripped 4 bases from V and 6 bases from J, with 16 bases between. This CDR3 comprises 14 residues. The CDR3 bases are TGCGCCAGCAGCCCACTAGAGGGGTCTTTCGAGCAGTACTTC. It encodes CASSPLEGSFEQYF.

The V call is TRBV5-6, the J call TRBJ2-5, with TRBD2 matching 7 bases. V trimming: 2 bases; J trimming: 2 bases; junction bases outside the gene matches: 3. Germline V gene data show CDR1 as SGHDT and CDR2 as YYEEEE. CDR3 size: 14 residues. The CDR3 DNA is TGTGCCAGCAGCTTTGGGGGGGATCAAGAGACCCAGTACTTC. Translation gives CASSFGGDQETQYF.

This clonotype occurred a few times. CDR3 nucleotide sequence: TGTGCCAGCAGCCAAGATGGGGGAGCGTACGAGCAGTACTTC. It codes for CASSQDGGAYEQYF. The genes are TRBV4-2 and TRBJ2-7; D is possibly TRBD1 or TRBD2 (5 bases each). Germline CDR1 reads LGHNA; CDR2 reads YNFKEQ. V was clipped by 0 bases and J by 4 bases, with 10 bases between them. The CDR3 spans 14 residues.

At least ten counts were recorded for this clonotype. The chain carries TRBV4-3 and TRBJ2-5; D is tentatively TRBD1 or TRBD2 (5 bases each). Germline loops: CDR1 LGHNA, CDR2 YSLEER. This CDR3 is built from 14 residues. Trimming pared 0 bases from V and 5 bases from J, leaving 10 bases between. CDR3: CASSQDRWGETQYF. The CDR3 DNA reads TGCGCCAGCAGCCAAGATAGGTGGGGGGAGACCCAGTACTTC.

This clonotype appeared many times. This sequence joins TRBV29-1 and TRBJ1-2, with D uncertain. V dropped 4 bases and J dropped 2 bases, with 17 bases sitting between them. The germline CDR1 and CDR2 sequences are SQVTM and ANQGSEA. The CDR3 is 15 residues long. The CDR3 DNA sequence: TGCAGCGTTGTGTTTCCTGTACAAACGAACTATGGCTACACCTTC. It is translated as CSVVFPVQTNYGYTF.

The table lists this clonotype with a few counts. The chain recombines TRBV7-8 with TRBJ2-5; 9 positions agree with TRBD1. The ends lost 1 base at V and 4 bases at J; junction bases unmatched: 7. Germline V gene sequence: CDR1 SGHVS, CDR2 FQNEAQ. This CDR3 is 16 amino acids long. The CDR3 protein is CASSLGWDRVRETQYF. DNA of the CDR3: TGTGCCAGCAGCTTAGGCTGGGACAGGGTTCGAGAGACCCAGTACTTC.